Listed below are T cell receptor beta chains from one sample, sequenced in a study of blood T cell repertoires in COVID-19. Clones were sequenced by immunoSEQ multiplex PCR, and TCRdb holds only the in-frame ones, with some missing. Counted here are about 190,000 clones, roughly nine tenths occurring once; the ten biggest clones make up about 1.1%. Sequencing was done on a sample of peripheral blood. The receptor set was obtained from a man aged 30-40 years with acute or convalescent COVID-19. CDR3s include the opening cysteine and the closing phenylalanine or tryptophan. The D gene is left open where the match is weak. For some rows the clone size is stated as once, few or many, or as a class when expanded; others skip it.

v_gene,abundance,j_gene,d_gene,CDR3nt,CDR3aa
TRBV5-8,few,TRBJ1-5,NA,TGTGCCAGCAGCTCCAGGTCAGGAAGACCCCAGCATTTT,CASSSRSGRPQHF
TRBV19,NA,TRBJ1-3,TRBD1,TGTGCCAGTAGCTGGACAGGGTTCGTGGCCGGAAACACCATATATTTT,CASSWTGFVAGNTIYF
TRBV27,few,TRBJ1-1,NA,TGTGCCAGCAGTCCCCCTTCGTATACTGAAGCTTTCTTT,CASSPPSYTEAFF
TRBV5-1,NA,TRBJ2-3,NA,TGCGCCAGCAGCTTGACACTATCAGGGGGGACAGATACGCAGTATTTT,CASSLTLSGGTDTQYF
TRBV28,few,TRBJ1-1,NA,TGTGCCAGCAGTCCCCGACAAGGCCTAATGATCACTGAAGCTTTCTTT,CASSPRQGLMITEAFF
TRBV4-2,NA,TRBJ1-5,NA,TGTGCCAGCAGCCAAGATGGGGCTGTCTCTCAGCCCCAGCATTTT,CASSQDGAVSQPQHF
TRBV9,NA,TRBJ1-3,NA,TGTGCCAGCAGCCCCCGACAGGAATTCTCTGGAAACACCATATATTTT,CASSPRQEFSGNTIYF
TRBV12-5,once,TRBJ1-2,TRBD1,TGTGCTAGTGGCCCCCCGACAGGGGCCTTAGGCAATGGCTACACCTTC,CASGPPTGALGNGYTF
TRBV7-8,few,TRBJ1-6,TRBD1,TGTGCCAGCAGCTTAGAGGGCAGGGGGAGGTCCTATAATTCACCCCTCCACTTT,CASSLEGRGRSYNSPLHF
TRBV5-8,NA,TRBJ1-1,TRBD1,TGTGCCAGCAGCATTCCACAGGGGACCACTGAAGCTTTCTTT,CASSIPQGTTEAFF
TRBV18,NA,TRBJ2-1,TRBD2,TGTGCCAGCTTACCAGGGCCCCCGGGAGGGAATGAGCAGTTCTTC,CASLPGPPGGNEQFF
TRBV12-3/TRBV12-4,NA,TRBJ2-7,TRBD1,TGTGCCAGCTCCAACAGGGGCGGTGGGGAGCAGTACTTC,CASSNRGGGEQYF
TRBV18,NA,TRBJ2-3,TRBD2,TGTGCCAGCTCATCGACCCCCCCCGGACTAGTAACCACAGATACGCAGTATTTT,CASSSTPPGLVTTDTQYF
TRBV6-6,NA,TRBJ2-7,TRBD2,TGTGCCAGCAGTTACCCGACTAGCGGCTCCTACGAGCAGTACTTC,CASSYPTSGSYEQYF
TRBV11-3,NA,TRBJ2-1,NA,TGTGCCAGCAGCTTAGATGGGACTGGCCACAATGAGCAGTTCTTC,CASSLDGTGHNEQFF
TRBV28,NA,TRBJ1-2,NA,TGTGCCAGCAGTTTGAAGAGCTATGGCTACACCTTC,CASSLKSYGYTF
TRBV29-1,NA,TRBJ1-1,NA,TGCAGCGTTGAGTTGAGAGCCACTGAAGCTTTCTTT,CSVELRATEAFF
TRBV18,once,TRBJ2-3,NA,TGTGCCAGCTCACCCTCCCCTCTTGGGCCAGATACGCAGTATTTT,CASSPSPLGPDTQYF
TRBV4-2,NA,TRBJ2-3,TRBD2,TGTGCCAGCAGCCCGGGGACTAGCGGGGGTACAGATACGCAGTATTTT,CASSPGTSGGTDTQYF
TRBV19,NA,TRBJ1-4,NA,TGTGCCAGTAGCCTCCGGACAGATAATAATGAAAAACTGTTTTTT,CASSLRTDNNEKLFF
TRBV28,NA,TRBJ1-2,NA,TGTGCCAGCAGTGTGACACCGGATGGCTACACCTTC,CASSVTPDGYTF
TRBV18,NA,TRBJ2-3,NA,TGTGCCAGCTCACCACAGGGGACAGATACGCAGTATTTT,CASSPQGTDTQYF
TRBV29-1,NA,TRBJ1-2,TRBD1,TGCAGCGTTGAACCTCCCCTTAGACAGGGAATTTTCCGATATGGCTACACCTTC,CSVEPPLRQGIFRYGYTF
TRBV7-3,NA,TRBJ1-2,TRBD1,TGTGCCAGCAGCTCCCAACCGGACAGGGGATTTAGTGGCTACACCTTC,CASSSQPDRGFSGYTF
TRBV2,NA,TRBJ2-3,NA,TGTGCCAGCAGCCCGGGGACTAGCACAGATACGCAGTATTTT,CASSPGTSTDTQYF
TRBV3-1/TRBV3-2,NA,TRBJ2-5,TRBD2,TGTGCCAGCAGCCCCCGACTAGCGGGGGGGCCTGGTAGACACACAAGGGAGACCCAGTACTTC,CASSPRLAGGPGRHTRETQYF
TRBV19,NA,TRBJ2-7,TRBD2,TGTGCCAGTACCGCAGGGACTAGCGGGAATTCGCGCGAGCAGTACTTC,CASTAGTSGNSREQYF
TRBV6-5,NA,TRBJ2-2,TRBD2,TGTGCCAGCAGTTACCTGACTAGCGTATACACCGGGGAGCTGTTTTTT,CASSYLTSVYTGELFF
TRBV30,NA,TRBJ2-6,TRBD1,TGTGCCTGGAGTGGAGGGGGCGCCCCTGGGGCCAACGTCCTGACTTTC,CAWSGGGAPGANVLTF
TRBV5-6,NA,TRBJ2-5,TRBD2,TGTGCCAGCAGCTTGCTAGTTAGCGGGGGGTGGACCCAGTACTTC,CASSLLVSGGWTQYF
TRBV5-8,NA,TRBJ2-2,NA,TGTGCCAGCCTGGGTACGCGACAGATTAACACCGGGGAGCTGTTTTTT,CASLGTRQINTGELFF
TRBV11-2,once,TRBJ1-1,NA,TGTGCCAGCAGCTTAATAATCAACACTGAAGCTTTCTTT,CASSLIINTEAFF
TRBV15,few,TRBJ1-2,TRBD1,TGTGCCACCAGCAGCGGGGATGTAGGGGGCCGGGGCTATGGCTACACCTTC,CATSSGDVGGRGYGYTF
TRBV28,NA,TRBJ1-2,NA,TGTGCCAGCAGGATGATTGGACAACTCTACACCTTC,CASRMIGQLYTF
TRBV10-2,NA,TRBJ2-1,TRBD1,TGCGCCAGCAACAGGGGGCCCACCTACAATGAGCAGTTCTTC,CASNRGPTYNEQFF
TRBV2,NA,TRBJ2-1,TRBD2,TGTGCCAGCAGGAAGCGGGAGGGACGGAGCTCCTACAATGAGCAGTTCTTC,CASRKREGRSSYNEQFF
TRBV18,NA,TRBJ1-6,TRBD1,TGTGCCAGCTCACCCCTCTCGGACAGGGTGGGTTCACCCCTCCACTTT,CASSPLSDRVGSPLHF